This T cell receptor (beta chain) derives from a study of OX40 agonist ivuxolimab in advanced cancers. Study context: Participants averaged roughly 60 years of age (range roughly 23 to 90) and were roughly 80% male. Study outcomes and limitations: CD4+ T cells averaged fewer expanded clones than CD8+ T cells.

Autoimmune disease history or systemic immunosuppression led to patients being barred. In the case of this clone: No antigen is known for it.

Germline V gene sequence: CDR1 SNHLY, CDR2 FYNNEI. The CDR3 loop spans 16 amino acids. V dropped 6 bases and J dropped 3 bases, with 17 bases sitting between them. Repertoires were generated with immunoSEQ multiplex PCR, while TCRdb's copy carries only in-frame clones and drops some. Among about 84,000 clones listed, approximately 80% were seen once. The TCR comes from an adult with an advanced solid tumor such as melanoma, head and neck, liver or kidney cancer. The starting material was CD4+ or CD8+ T cells sorted from blood, obtained in a trial of the OX40 agonist ivuxolimab. This chain uses TRBV2 with TRBJ2-2; tentative D call: TRBD1 (5 bases). The CDR3 loop reads CASRPSRQSYTGELFF. Written as DNA, the CDR3 is TGTGCCAGCAGACCCTCTCGACAGTCCTACACCGGGGAGCTGTTTTTT.